Here is one T cell receptor beta chain with its context. Antigen specificity is unknown. The V end was cut by 4 bases, the J end by 6 bases, with 12 bases between. CDR1 and CDR2 (germline): LNHNV, YYDKDF (reference sequence). The CDR3 is 13 residues long. The entry originates in a study of T cell responses to AZD1222 COVID-19 vaccine. The study's findings and limits: Spike-specific TCR breadth and depth went up after people got two AZD1222 doses. Reportedly, close to half of spike-specific TCRs are directed against unmutated variant regions. Repertoires were collected only later (after the peak T cell response had occurred). Clonal diversity was possibly underestimated, and white British individuals and females predominated among donors.

Clones were sequenced by immunoSEQ multiplex PCR, and TCRdb holds only the in-frame ones, with some missing. Here the sample spans over 120,000 clones, 75% to 90% being singletons. This clonotype originated in an adult in good health. The V and J genes are TRBV15 and TRBJ1-1, with D unresolved. Sample: peripheral blood, taken on day 0 of AZD1222 vaccination. The CDR3 DNA is TGTGCCACCAGCACAGTTCTCGAGGCTGAAGCTTTCTTT. It yields the protein CATSTVLEAEAFF.